The sequence of this T cell receptor beta chain was determined in a study of early T cells in non-severe SARS-CoV-2 infection. V was pared by 3 bases and J by 0 bases, with 15 bases between. Germline V gene sequence: CDR1 ENHRY, CDR2 SYGVKD. CDR3 length: 16 amino acids. This clonotype occurred many times. Individual cDNA molecules each received unique molecular identifiers attached to them. One entry per CDR3 protein results from TCRdb running MiXCR on the 5' RACE reads. The sample holds about 30,000 distinct CDR3 sequences; about 4.5% are singletons and the top ten take under 6%. The rearrangement links TRBV10-3 to TRBJ2-7; a weak D match, TRBD2 (5 bases). Material: whole blood, obtained at baseline. This clonotype was obtained from an adult who was a healthcare worker with PCR-confirmed SARS-CoV-2 infection or an uninfected control (not recorded which). In nucleotides, the CDR3 is TGTGCCATCAGTGATCGAGGTAGCGTGAACTCCTACGAGCAGTACTTC. Translating gives CAISDRGSVNSYEQYF.